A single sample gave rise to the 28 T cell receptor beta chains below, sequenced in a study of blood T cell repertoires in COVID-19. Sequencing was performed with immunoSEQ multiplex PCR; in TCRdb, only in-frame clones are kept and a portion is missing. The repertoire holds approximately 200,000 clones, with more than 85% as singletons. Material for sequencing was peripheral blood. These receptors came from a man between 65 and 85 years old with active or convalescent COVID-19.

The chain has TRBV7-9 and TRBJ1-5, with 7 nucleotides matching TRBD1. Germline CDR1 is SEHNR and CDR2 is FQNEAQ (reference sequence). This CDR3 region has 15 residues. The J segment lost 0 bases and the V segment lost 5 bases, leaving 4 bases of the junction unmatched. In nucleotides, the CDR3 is TGTGCCAGCAGCCCCTCAGGGGGTAGCAATCAGCCCCAGCATTTT. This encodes CASSPSGGSNQPQHF.

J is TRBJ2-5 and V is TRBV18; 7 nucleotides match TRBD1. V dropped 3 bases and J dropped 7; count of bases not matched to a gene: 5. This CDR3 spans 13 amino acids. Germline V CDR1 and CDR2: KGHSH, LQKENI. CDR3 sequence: CASSPGQARTQYF. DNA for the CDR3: TGTGCCAGCTCACCTGGACAGGCGCGGACCCAGTACTTC.

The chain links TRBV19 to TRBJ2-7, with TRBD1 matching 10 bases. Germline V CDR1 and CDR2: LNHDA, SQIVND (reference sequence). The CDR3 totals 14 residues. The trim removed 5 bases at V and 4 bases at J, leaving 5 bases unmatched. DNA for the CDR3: TGTGCCAGTAGTCGACAGGGGGCTAGATACGAGCAGTACTTC. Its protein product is CASSRQGARYEQYF.

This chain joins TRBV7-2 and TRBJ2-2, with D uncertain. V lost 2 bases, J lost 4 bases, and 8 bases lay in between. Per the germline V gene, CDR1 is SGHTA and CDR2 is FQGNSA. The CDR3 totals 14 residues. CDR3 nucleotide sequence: TGTGCCAGCAGCTTAATGGCAGGCACCGGGGAGCTGTTTTTT. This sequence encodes CASSLMAGTGELFF.

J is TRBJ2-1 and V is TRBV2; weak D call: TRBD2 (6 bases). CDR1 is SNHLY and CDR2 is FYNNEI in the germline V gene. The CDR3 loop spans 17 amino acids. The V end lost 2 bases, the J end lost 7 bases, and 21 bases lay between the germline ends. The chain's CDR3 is CASSELGGLQLINEQFF. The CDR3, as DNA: TGTGCCAGCAGTGAATTGGGAGGCCTACAACTTATTAATGAGCAGTTCTTC.

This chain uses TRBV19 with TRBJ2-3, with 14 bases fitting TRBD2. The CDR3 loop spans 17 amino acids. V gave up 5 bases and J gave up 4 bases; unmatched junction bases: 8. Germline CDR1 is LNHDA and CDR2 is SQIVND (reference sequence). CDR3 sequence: CASSPRLAGGISDTQYF. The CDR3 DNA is TGTGCCAGTAGTCCCAGACTAGCGGGAGGGATATCAGATACGCAGTATTTT.

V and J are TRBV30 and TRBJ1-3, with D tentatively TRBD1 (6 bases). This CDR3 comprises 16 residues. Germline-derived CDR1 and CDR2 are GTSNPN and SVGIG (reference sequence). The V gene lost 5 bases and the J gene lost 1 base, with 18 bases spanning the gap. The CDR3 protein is CAWVKTGPISGNTIYF. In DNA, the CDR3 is TGTGCCTGGGTTAAGACAGGTCCAATTTCTGGAAACACCATATATTTT.

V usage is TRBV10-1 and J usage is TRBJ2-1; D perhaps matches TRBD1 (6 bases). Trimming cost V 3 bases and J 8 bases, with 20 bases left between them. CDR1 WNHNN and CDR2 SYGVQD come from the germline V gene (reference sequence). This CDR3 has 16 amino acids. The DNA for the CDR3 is TGCGCCAGCAGTGACCCGGACAGAGGGCCCGTAGATGAGCAGTTCTTC. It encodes CASSDPDRGPVDEQFF.

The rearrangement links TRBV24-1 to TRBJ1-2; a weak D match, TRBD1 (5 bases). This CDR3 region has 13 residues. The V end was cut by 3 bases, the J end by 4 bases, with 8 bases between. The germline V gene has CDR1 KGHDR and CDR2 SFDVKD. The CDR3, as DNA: TGTGCCACCAGTGATCAGGGAGGCTATGGCTACACCTTC. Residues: CATSDQGGYGYTF.

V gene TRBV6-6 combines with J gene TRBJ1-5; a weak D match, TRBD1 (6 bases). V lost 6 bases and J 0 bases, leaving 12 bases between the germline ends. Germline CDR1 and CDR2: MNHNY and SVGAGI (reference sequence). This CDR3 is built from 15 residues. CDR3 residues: CASRIGQNSNQPQHF. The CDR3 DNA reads TGTGCCAGCAGAATCGGACAGAATAGCAATCAGCCCCAGCATTTT.

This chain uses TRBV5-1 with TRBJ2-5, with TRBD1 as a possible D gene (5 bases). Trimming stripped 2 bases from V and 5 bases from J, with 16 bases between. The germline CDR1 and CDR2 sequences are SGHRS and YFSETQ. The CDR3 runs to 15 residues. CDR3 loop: CASSLGRGVEETQYF. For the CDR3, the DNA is TGCGCCAGCAGCTTAGGAAGGGGCGTAGAGGAGACCCAGTACTTC.

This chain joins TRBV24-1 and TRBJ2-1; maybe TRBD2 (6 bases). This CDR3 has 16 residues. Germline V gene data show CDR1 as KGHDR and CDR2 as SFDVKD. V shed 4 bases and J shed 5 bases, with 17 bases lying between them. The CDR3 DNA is TGTGCCACCAGTGACCCTCGGGGGAGCCACCACAATGAGCAGTTCTTC. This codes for CATSDPRGSHHNEQFF.

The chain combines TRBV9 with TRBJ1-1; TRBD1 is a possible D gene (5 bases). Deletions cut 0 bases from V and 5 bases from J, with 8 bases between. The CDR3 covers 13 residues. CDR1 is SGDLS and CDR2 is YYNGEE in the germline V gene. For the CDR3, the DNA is TGTGCCAGCAGCGTAGGGGGGGAAACTGAAGCTTTCTTT. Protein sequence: CASSVGGETEAFF. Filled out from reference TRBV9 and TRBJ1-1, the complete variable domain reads DSGVTQTPKHLITATGQRVTLRCSPRSGDLSVYWYQQSLDQGLQFLIQYYNGEERAKGNILERFSAQQFPDLHSELNLSSLELGDSALYFCASSVGGETEAFFGQGTRLTVV.

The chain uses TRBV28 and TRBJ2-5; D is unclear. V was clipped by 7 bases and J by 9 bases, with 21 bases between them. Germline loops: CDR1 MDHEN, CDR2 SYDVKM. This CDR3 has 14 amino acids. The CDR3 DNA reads TGTGCCAGCAATGCCCCTGGCGGAGCCGGCGCCCAGTACTTC. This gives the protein CASNAPGGAGAQYF. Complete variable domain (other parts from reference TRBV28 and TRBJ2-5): DVKVTQSSRYLVKRTGEKVFLECVQDMDHENMFWYRQDPGLGLRLIYFSYDVKMKEKGDIPEGYSVSREKKERFSLILESASTNQTSMYLCASNAPGGAGAQYFGPGTRLLVL.

In nucleotides, the CDR3 is TGCGCCAGCAGCCATGGAAGGGGGCAGCCCCAGCATTTT. Protein sequence: CASSHGRGQPQHF. The chain is built from TRBV4-3 and TRBJ1-5; perhaps TRBD1 as D (6 bases). V was clipped by 3 bases and J by 7 bases, with 10 bases between them. Germline-derived CDR1 and CDR2 are LGHNA and YSLEER. This CDR3 spans 13 amino acids.

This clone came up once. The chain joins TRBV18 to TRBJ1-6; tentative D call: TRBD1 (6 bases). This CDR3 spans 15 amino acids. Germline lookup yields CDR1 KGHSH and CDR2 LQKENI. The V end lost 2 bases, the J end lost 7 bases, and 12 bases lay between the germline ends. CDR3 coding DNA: TGTGCCAGCTCACCAAAACAGGGAGGGAATTCACCCCTCCACTTT. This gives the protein CASSPKQGGNSPLHF.

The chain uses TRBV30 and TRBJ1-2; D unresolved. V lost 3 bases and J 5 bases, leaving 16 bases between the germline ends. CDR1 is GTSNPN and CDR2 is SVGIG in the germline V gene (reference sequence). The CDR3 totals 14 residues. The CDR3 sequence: CAWSDITTSYGYTF. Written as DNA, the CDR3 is TGTGCCTGGAGCGACATTACCACGTCATATGGCTACACCTTC. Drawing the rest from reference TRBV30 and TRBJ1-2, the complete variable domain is SQTIHQWPATLVQPVGSPLSLECTVEGTSNPNLYWYRQAAGRGLQLLFYSVGIGQISSEVPQNLSASRPQDRQFILSSKKLLLSDSGFYLCAWSDITTSYGYTFGSGTRLTVV.

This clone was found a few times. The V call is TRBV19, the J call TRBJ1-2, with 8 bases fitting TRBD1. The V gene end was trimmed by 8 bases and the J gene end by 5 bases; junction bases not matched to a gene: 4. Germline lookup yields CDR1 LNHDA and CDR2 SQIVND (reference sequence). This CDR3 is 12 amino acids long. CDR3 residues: CASSRGLYGYTF. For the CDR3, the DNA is TGTGCCAGTTCCAGGGGGCTTTATGGCTACACCTTC.

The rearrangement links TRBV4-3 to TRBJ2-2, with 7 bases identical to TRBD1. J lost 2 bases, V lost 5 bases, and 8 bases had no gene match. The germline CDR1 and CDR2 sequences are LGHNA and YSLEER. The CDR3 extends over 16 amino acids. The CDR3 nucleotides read TGCGCCAGCAGCTGGGGGCAGGGGGAAAACACCGGGGAGCTGTTTTTT. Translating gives CASSWGQGENTGELFF.

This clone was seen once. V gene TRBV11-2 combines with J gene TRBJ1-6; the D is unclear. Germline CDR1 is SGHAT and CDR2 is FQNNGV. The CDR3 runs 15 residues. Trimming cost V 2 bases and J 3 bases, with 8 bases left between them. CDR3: CASSLFRNYNSPLHF. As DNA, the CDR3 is TGTGCCAGCAGCTTATTCAGGAACTATAATTCACCCCTCCACTTT.

The CDR3 protein is CASSQGVTEAFF. The CDR3 bases are TGTGCCAGTTCACAGGGGGTCACTGAAGCTTTCTTT. J is TRBJ1-1 and V is TRBV2; 8 bases map to TRBD1. Trimming at V came to 9 bases and at J to 4 bases, leaving 4 bases not matched to a gene. The CDR3 has 12 residues. Germline V lookup: CDR1 SNHLY, CDR2 FYNNEI.

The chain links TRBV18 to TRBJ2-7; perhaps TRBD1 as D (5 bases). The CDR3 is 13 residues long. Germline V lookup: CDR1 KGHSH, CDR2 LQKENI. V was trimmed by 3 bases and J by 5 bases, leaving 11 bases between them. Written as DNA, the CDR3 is TGTGCCAGCTCACCCCGCTCAGGGAACGAGCAGTACTTC. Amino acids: CASSPRSGNEQYF.

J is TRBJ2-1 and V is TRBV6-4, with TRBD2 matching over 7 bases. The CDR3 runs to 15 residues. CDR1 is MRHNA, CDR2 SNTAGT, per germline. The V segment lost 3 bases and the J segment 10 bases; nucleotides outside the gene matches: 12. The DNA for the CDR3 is TGTGCCAGCAGTGAAGAAAGCGGGACGCCGTCCGAGCAGTTCTTC. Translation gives CASSEESGTPSEQFF.

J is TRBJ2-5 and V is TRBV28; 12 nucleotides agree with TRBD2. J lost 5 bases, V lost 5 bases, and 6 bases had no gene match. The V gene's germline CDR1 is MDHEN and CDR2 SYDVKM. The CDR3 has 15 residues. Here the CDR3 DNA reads TGTGCCAGCAGTGTCGCTAGCGGGGGGGCGGAGACCCAGTACTTC. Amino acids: CASSVASGGAETQYF.

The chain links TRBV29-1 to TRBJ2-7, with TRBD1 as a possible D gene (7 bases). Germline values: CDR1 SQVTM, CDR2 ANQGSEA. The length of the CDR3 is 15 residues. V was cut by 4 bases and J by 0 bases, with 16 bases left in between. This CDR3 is CSVGGQGGPSYEQYF. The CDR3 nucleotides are TGCAGCGTTGGGGGTCAGGGGGGTCCCTCCTACGAGCAGTACTTC.

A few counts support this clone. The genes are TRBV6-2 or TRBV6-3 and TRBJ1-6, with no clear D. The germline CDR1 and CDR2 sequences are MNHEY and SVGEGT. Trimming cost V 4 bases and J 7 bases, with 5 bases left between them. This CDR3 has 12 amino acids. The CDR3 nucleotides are TGTGCCAGCAGTTTTCAGAATTCACCCCTCCACTTT. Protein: CASSFQNSPLHF.

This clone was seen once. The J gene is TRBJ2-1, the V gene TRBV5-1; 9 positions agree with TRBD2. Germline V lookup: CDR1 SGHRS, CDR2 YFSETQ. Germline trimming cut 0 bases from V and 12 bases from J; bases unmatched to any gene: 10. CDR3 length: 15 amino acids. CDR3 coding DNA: TGCGCCAGCAGCTTGGGGGCTAGCGGGACCCAGGGGCAGTTCTTC. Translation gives CASSLGASGTQGQFF. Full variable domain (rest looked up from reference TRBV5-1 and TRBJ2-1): KAGVTQTPRYLIKTRGQQVTLSCSPISGHRSVSWYQQTPGQGLQFLFEYFSETQRNKGNFPGRFSGRQFSNSRSEMNVSTLELGDSALYLCASSLGASGTQGQFFGPGTRLTVL.

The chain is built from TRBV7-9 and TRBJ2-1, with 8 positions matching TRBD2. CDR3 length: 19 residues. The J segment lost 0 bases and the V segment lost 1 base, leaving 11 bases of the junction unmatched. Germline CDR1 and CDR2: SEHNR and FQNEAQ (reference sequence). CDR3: CASSLGAGVSVVSYNEQFF. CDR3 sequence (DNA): TGTGCCAGCAGCTTAGGAGCGGGAGTGTCCGTTGTCTCCTACAATGAGCAGTTCTTC.